Presented here are 27 T cell receptor beta chains from one specimen sequenced in a study of Ad26.COV2.S vaccination and SARS-CoV-2 variants. The treatment: 15 to 20 received Ad26.COV2.S at low or high dose, single or two shots; about 5 received placebo; per-sample allocation not given. Day 63 after the first injection of vaccine or placebo was the sampling time. Profiling relied on immunoSEQ multiplex PCR, and the TCRdb table lists in-frame clones only, not all of them. Among more than 400,000 clones listed, roughly 87% were seen once. The sequencing used peripheral blood, collected in a trial of Ad26.COV2.S vaccine versus placebo. The receptor set was obtained from a person aged 18-65 years who received the Ad26.COV2.S COVID-19 vaccine or a placebo.

The V and J genes are TRBV6-1 and TRBJ1-6, with D perhaps TRBD1 (5 bases). The CDR3 contains 16 residues. The germline CDR1 and CDR2 sequences are MNHNS and SASEGT. The V and J ends lost 4 bases and 0 bases respectively, with 10 bases between them. The CDR3 DNA reads as TGTGCCAGCAGTGCAGGGATCCGCTCCTATAATTCACCCCTCCACTTT. Translated, it gives CASSAGIRSYNSPLHF.

V gene TRBV2 combines with J gene TRBJ2-5; TRBD1 aligns across 7 bases. V lost 7 bases to trimming and J lost 1 base; unmatched junction nucleotides: 9. Germline assignment: CDR1 SNHLY and CDR2 FYNNEI. CDR3 length: 15 residues. The CDR3 nucleotides read TGTGCCAGCATGGGGGCCCGGGACAGCCAAGAGACCCAGTACTTC. Translated, it gives CASMGARDSQETQYF.

The V gene is TRBV5-1, the J gene TRBJ2-7, with 8 bases aligning to TRBD2. Germline V gene data show CDR1 as SGHRS and CDR2 as YFSETQ. V trimming: 8 bases; J trimming: 2 bases; junction bases outside the gene matches: 9. CDR3 size: 14 residues. The CDR3 region is CASAGTRVPYEQYF. The CDR3 DNA sequence: TGCGCCAGTGCCGGGACTAGAGTTCCCTACGAGCAGTACTTC.

For the CDR3, the DNA is TGTGCCAGCAGTCACCTGACTCAAAGAGAGACCCAGTACTTC. As protein: CASSHLTQRETQYF. The gene calls are TRBV7-9 and TRBJ2-5; D unresolved. The V and J ends lost 6 bases and 4 bases respectively, with 15 bases between them. The CDR3 covers 14 residues. Germline V gene lookup returns CDR1 SEHNR and CDR2 FQNEAQ (reference sequence).

This chain links TRBV5-4 with TRBJ2-6; D uncertain. Trimming cost V 4 bases and J 0 bases, with 8 bases left between them. Germline CDR1 reads SGHNT; CDR2 reads YYREEE (reference sequence). The length of the CDR3 is 15 residues. CDR3: CASSPRSSGANVLTF. The CDR3 coding sequence is TGTGCCAGCAGCCCCAGGAGCTCTGGGGCCAACGTCCTGACTTTC.

V is TRBV11-2 and J is TRBJ2-1; 15 bases are a match to TRBD2. The CDR3 loop spans 16 amino acids. In germline, CDR1 is SGHAT, CDR2 FQNNGV. V was clipped by 0 bases and J by 8 bases; unmatched bases: 2. CDR3 amino acids: CASSLDRTSGRDEQFF. The CDR3 region has the DNA TGTGCCAGCAGCTTAGATCGGACTAGCGGGAGGGATGAGCAGTTCTTC.

The chain uses TRBV11-2 and TRBJ1-2; possible D gene TRBD1, 5 bases. In germline, CDR1 is SGHAT, CDR2 FQNNGV. V lost 0 bases and J 8 bases, leaving 10 bases between the germline ends. This CDR3 spans 13 amino acids. CDR3: CASSLDSGGGYTF. CDR3 DNA sequence: TGTGCCAGCAGCTTAGATTCCGGGGGAGGCTACACCTTC.

The CDR3 here is CASSLWERRASGMGHEQYF. CDR3 DNA sequence: TGTGCCAGCAGTTTATGGGAGAGGAGGGCTAGCGGGATGGGGCACGAGCAGTACTTC. The rearrangement joins TRBV28 to TRBJ2-7; the match to TRBD2 covers 9 bases. Germline loops: CDR1 MDHEN, CDR2 SYDVKM. The CDR3 spans 19 residues. With V trimmed by 0 bases and J by 5 bases, 17 bases remained unmatched.

V is TRBV25-1 and J is TRBJ1-2, with D possibly TRBD1 on 5 matching bases. Trimming removed 4 bases from V and 4 bases from J, with 10 bases in between. The CDR3 loop spans 13 amino acids. Germline V gene lookup returns CDR1 MGHDK and CDR2 SYGVNS. The CDR3 DNA reads TGTGCCAGCAGTGTAGAGGGGTTCTATGGCTACACCTTC. Amino acids: CASSVEGFYGYTF.

V and J are TRBV30 and TRBJ1-1; TRBD1 matches 12 bases. CDR1 and CDR2 from the germline V gene are GTSNPN and SVGIG (reference sequence). The ends lost 8 bases at V and 6 bases at J; junction bases unmatched: 4. The CDR3 is made up of 12 amino acids. CDR3 amino acids: CAHGTGGPEAFF. CDR3 DNA: TGTGCCCACGGGACAGGGGGCCCTGAAGCTTTCTTT.

The chain joins TRBV4-1 to TRBJ1-2; unclear D gene. Germline V CDR1 and CDR2: MGHRA, YSYEKL. The V and J ends lost 0 bases and 4 bases respectively, with 9 bases between them. The CDR3 covers 14 residues. The CDR3 protein is CASSQDRDRYGYTF. The CDR3 nucleotides are TGCGCCAGCAGCCAAGATAGGGATCGCTATGGCTACACCTTC.

The CDR3: CASSPTSGTGNTEAFF. DNA for the CDR3: TGTGCCAGCAGTCCCACTTCCGGGACGGGGAACACTGAAGCTTTCTTT. V usage is TRBV6-6 and J usage is TRBJ1-1; perhaps TRBD1 as D (5 bases). From germline, CDR1 is MNHNY and CDR2 SVGAGI (reference sequence). The CDR3 is 16 amino acids. Deletions cut 5 bases from V and 1 base from J, with 17 bases between.

This sequence joins TRBV7-9 and TRBJ1-6, with TRBD1 identical over 10 bases. The CDR3 totals 15 residues. Germline V lookup: CDR1 SEHNR, CDR2 FQNEAQ (reference sequence). V shed 2 bases and J 10 bases; nucleotides not matched to a gene: 5. CDR3 coding DNA: TGTGCCAGCAGCTTACTTATGGGACAGGGGTCACCCCTCCACTTT. Translating it yields CASSLLMGQGSPLHF.

V usage is TRBV11-2 and J usage is TRBJ2-1, with 11 bases fitting TRBD2. Germline V gene sequence: CDR1 SGHAT, CDR2 FQNNGV. V gave up 0 bases and J gave up 2 bases; unmatched junction bases: 0. This CDR3 is built from 16 residues. The CDR3 nucleotides read TGTGCCAGCAGCTTAGAACTAGCGGGGGCCTACAATGAGCAGTTCTTC. It encodes CASSLELAGAYNEQFF.

This clone turned up a few times. The chain joins TRBV19 to TRBJ1-2; D may be TRBD1 (6 bases). This CDR3 has 14 amino acids. Trimming left V 1 base short and J 4 bases short, with 10 bases between. Germline V gene sequence: CDR1 LNHDA, CDR2 SQIVND (reference sequence). DNA for the CDR3: TGTGCCAGTAGTATAGCGGGCAGGGGCTATGGCTACACCTTC. It is translated as CASSIAGRGYGYTF.

The chain recombines TRBV7-9 with TRBJ2-7; tentatively, D is TRBD1 (6 bases). Germline CDR1 reads SEHNR; CDR2 reads FQNEAQ (reference sequence). V lost 5 bases, J lost 1 base, and 9 bases lay in between. There are 13 residues in the CDR3. DNA of the CDR3: TGTGCCAGCAGCGGCGGACAGTCCTACGAGCAGTACTTC. Amino acid sequence: CASSGGQSYEQYF.

V gene TRBV2 combines with J gene TRBJ1-2, with a tentative D call TRBD1 (6 bases). Germline CDR1 SNHLY, CDR2 FYNNEI. Between the trimmed V and J ends, which lost 3 bases and 5 bases, there was a span of 16 bases. This CDR3 spans 15 amino acids. CDR3 coding DNA: TGTGCCAGCAGTGAGGCCGCGGGGGGGGCATATGGCTACACCTTC. This encodes CASSEAAGGAYGYTF.

The rearrangement joins TRBV6-5 to TRBJ1-4; D gene uncertain. Per germline, CDR1 MNHEY and CDR2 SVGAGI. The CDR3 runs 13 residues. Trimming removed 8 bases from V and 4 bases from J, with 11 bases in between. CDR3 DNA: TGTGCCAGCTTCGGGATTTATAATGAAAAACTGTTTTTT. This encodes CASFGIYNEKLFF.

Only one count was recorded for this clone. The chain joins TRBV4-2 to TRBJ2-7; D call uncertain. The germline CDR1 and CDR2 sequences are LGHNA and YNFKEQ. CDR3 size: 17 residues. V was trimmed by 0 bases and J by 0 bases, leaving 15 bases between them. In DNA form, the CDR3 reads TGTGCCAGCAGCCAAGAAGACACGGGCTCAAGCTCCTACGAGCAGTACTTC. Protein sequence: CASSQEDTGSSSYEQYF.

The chain employs TRBV7-9 and TRBJ2-7; a possible D gene is TRBD1 (5 bases). CDR3 length: 12 residues. Germline V gives CDR1 SEHNR, CDR2 FQNEAQ (reference sequence). V was clipped by 5 bases and J by 4 bases, with 9 bases between them. CDR3 sequence: CASSTTVYEQYF. The CDR3 nucleotides read TGTGCCAGCAGCACGACAGTATACGAGCAGTACTTC.

The chain links TRBV5-4 to TRBJ2-2; D may correspond to TRBD1 or TRBD2 (5 bases each). Germline values: CDR1 SGHNT, CDR2 YYREEE (reference sequence). V lost 0 bases and J 0 bases, leaving 21 bases between the germline ends. The CDR3 has 20 amino acids. CDR3 amino acids: CASSLGPFFGLTANTGELFF. For the CDR3, the DNA is TGTGCCAGCAGCTTGGGGCCGTTCTTTGGACTGACAGCGAACACCGGGGAGCTGTTTTTT. Filled out from reference TRBV5-4 and TRBJ2-2, the complete variable domain reads ETGVTQSPTHLIKTRGQQVTLRCSSQSGHNTVSWYQQALGQGPQFIFQYYREEENGRGNFPPRFSGLQFPNYSSELNVNALELDDSALYLCASSLGPFFGLTANTGELFFGEGSRLTVL.

The chain employs TRBV5-1 and TRBJ2-2; 9 bases align to TRBD2. Germline CDR1 reads SGHRS; CDR2 reads YFSETQ. Germline trimming cut 0 bases from V and 7 bases from J; bases unmatched to any gene: 7. CDR3 length: 16 residues. The CDR3 is CASSLVTGAGGGELFF. The CDR3 nucleotides read TGCGCCAGCAGCTTGGTTACGGGAGCGGGAGGCGGGGAGCTGTTTTTT.

Only one count was recorded for this clone. The chain is built from TRBV19 and TRBJ2-1, with TRBD2 matching 7 bases. Per germline, CDR1 LNHDA and CDR2 SQIVND (reference sequence). Losses at the gene ends were 3 bases for V and 10 bases for J; bases not matched to a gene: 6. The CDR3 runs 13 residues. CDR3 nucleotides: TGTGCCAGTAGTATGTATGGGGAGGGGGAGCAGTTCTTC. Its protein product is CASSMYGEGEQFF.

V usage is TRBV5-1 and J usage is TRBJ2-7; 11 nucleotides agree with TRBD2. The junction had 2 bases not matched to a gene; V was cut back by 6 bases and J by 3 bases. CDR1 and CDR2 (germline): SGHRS, YFSETQ. The CDR3 is 13 amino acids. The CDR3 is CASKLAGDYEQYF. The CDR3 nucleotides are TGCGCCAGCAAACTAGCGGGAGACTACGAGCAGTACTTC.

This clone was recorded only once. This chain uses TRBV6-1 with TRBJ2-2, with unresolved D. The CDR3 runs 16 residues. Per the germline V gene, CDR1 is MNHNS and CDR2 is SASEGT. Trimming removed 4 bases at V and 3 bases at J, with 15 bases between. The CDR3 sequence: CASSARRIRDTGELFF. The CDR3 DNA reads as TGTGCCAGCAGTGCTCGCCGGATAAGGGACACCGGGGAGCTGTTTTTT.

V usage is TRBV7-9 and J usage is TRBJ2-7; tentative D call: TRBD2 (6 bases). Trimming pared 3 bases from V and 0 bases from J, leaving 9 bases between. The CDR3 sequence is 14 residues long. CDR1 and CDR2 (germline): SEHNR, FQNEAQ (reference sequence). This chain's CDR3 is CASSFGGSSYEQYF. The CDR3 DNA follows: TGTGCCAGCAGCTTCGGAGGGAGCTCCTACGAGCAGTACTTC.

The chain recombines TRBV4-2 with TRBJ1-3, with D possibly being TRBD1 (5 bases). From germline, CDR1 is LGHNA and CDR2 YNFKEQ. The ends were cut back, 1 base at V and 0 bases at J, with 13 bases in the middle. This CDR3 is 17 amino acids long. CDR3 coding DNA: TGTGCCAGCAGCCAAGGGGAGGGACTTCTCTCTGGAAACACCATATATTTT. Protein sequence: CASSQGEGLLSGNTIYF.